This T cell receptor beta chain was captured by sequencing in a study of persistence of HIV-infected CD4 T cells. Study observations and caveats: Degenerate expanded CDR3beta sequences were enriched among CMV- and Gag-responding cells. TCR analyses could not target the rare provirus-carrying CMV-responding cells.

Sequencing used immunoSEQ version 4 in survey mode. Repertoires were generated with immunoSEQ multiplex PCR, while TCRdb's copy carries only in-frame clones and drops some. The sample shows about 45,000 clones, roughly 92% of them seen only once. To note about this clone: The antigen remains undetermined.

Germline values: CDR1 MDHEN, CDR2 SYDVKM. CDR3 length: 14 amino acids. V was shortened by 8 bases and J by 7 bases, with 15 bases between the two germline ends. Cells were stimulated nonspecifically with anti-CD3/anti-CD28 magnetic beads. Sorting selected CD4+ T cells upregulating both CD40 ligand and CD69. The TCR sequence derives from an adult man with HIV who was CMV-seropositive. The V gene is TRBV28, the J gene TRBJ1-6, with D perhaps TRBD1 (6 bases). The starting material was CD4+ T cells sorted from PBMCs after 18-hour stimulation, obtained from a patient who received antiretroviral therapy. The CDR3 spells CASGMDSYNSPLHF. The CDR3 DNA reads TGTGCCAGCGGAATGGACAGTTACAATTCACCCCTCCACTTT.